The present T cell receptor beta chain was sequenced within a study of T cells expressing NK-cell markers. Whole-study findings and limits: Dominant NKG2C+ clonotypes in roughly six donors made up roughly 1.0-7.0% of CD8+ T cells. Clarity on HCMV specificity was lacking for the expanded NKG2C+ T cell clones.

A remark on this clonotype: What it recognizes is unknown.

The V gene's germline CDR1 is DFQATT and CDR2 SNEGSKA (reference sequence). The CDR3 totals 16 residues. From its re-call of the 5' RACE reads, TCRdb lists each CDR3 protein once, without DNA. In all, the sample yields 400,000 or so distinct CDR3 sequences. This chain uses TRBV20-1 with TRBJ1-6. The sample consisted of blood T cells: a sorted CD56 or NKG2C T cell subset, CD4+ or CD8+ T cells, or bulk PBMC T cells (not recorded which). This clonotype was obtained from a woman aged 45 to 65 in good health. This CDR3 reads CSAMDGVSPVNSPLHF.